The next 21 T cell receptor beta chains were all read from a single sample in a study of T-cell memory formation after mild COVID-19. TCRdb reprocessed the 5' RACE reads with MiXCR, giving one entry per CDR3 protein. The repertoire holds under 300,000 distinct CDR3 sequences, with approximately 10% as singletons. Sequencing used PBMCs or a T cell subset sorted from them (not recorded which). These receptors all stem from a man between 18 and 35 years old who had mild COVID-19 (a few samples of this study predate the infection). Cell type and time point are not known.

This clonotype was seen only once. This chain connects TRBV29-1 to TRBJ1-1, with D possibly TRBD1 on 5 matching bases. Germline CDR1 is SQVTM and CDR2 is ANQGSEA. Trimming left V 1 base short and J 7 bases short, with 10 bases between. The CDR3 length is 12 residues. CDR3 sequence reads: CSVEGGTGEAFF. The CDR3 DNA follows: TGCAGCGTTGAAGGAGGGACGGGTGAAGCTTTCTTT.

The rearrangement joins TRBV2 to TRBJ1-5; D remains ambiguous. There are 12 residues in the CDR3. The germline gives CDR1 SNHLY, CDR2 FYNNEI. Trimming removed 5 bases from V and 12 bases from J, with 14 bases in between. CDR3 amino acids: CASSNDDPGQHF. The CDR3, as DNA: TGTGCCAGCAGTAATGACGACCCCGGCCAGCATTTT.

This clonotype was observed a handful of times. The chain uses TRBV7-9 and TRBJ1-4; D remains unclear. Per germline, CDR1 SEHNR and CDR2 FQNEAQ (reference sequence). CDR3 length equals 14 residues. V dropped 5 bases and J dropped 4 bases, with 11 bases sitting between them. The CDR3 spells CASSRPPDNEKLFF. The CDR3 DNA is TGTGCCAGCAGCCGGCCCCCAGATAATGAAAAACTGTTTTTT.

In its sample, this clonotype was seen a few times. J is TRBJ2-3 and V is TRBV20-1; 8 nucleotides match TRBD1. With V trimmed by 5 bases and J by 4 bases, 8 bases remained unmatched. The CDR3 runs 14 residues. Germline V gives CDR1 DFQATT, CDR2 SNEGSKA (reference sequence). CDR3 DNA sequence: TGCAGTGCTGGGACAGGCATAATCGCAGATACGCAGTATTTT. Translation: CSAGTGIIADTQYF.

The chain recombines TRBV5-5 with TRBJ1-4; D gene ambiguous. The CDR3 covers 13 residues. V dropped 0 bases and J dropped 8 bases, with 8 bases sitting between them. Germline values: CDR1 SGHKS, CDR2 YYEKEE (reference sequence). The CDR3 here is CASSLARGEKLFF. The CDR3 DNA reads TGTGCCAGCAGCTTGGCCCGAGGGGAAAAACTGTTTTTT.

This clonotype appeared many times. The chain recombines TRBV12-3 or TRBV12-4 with TRBJ2-5; the D is unclear. Deletions cut 4 bases from V and 2 bases from J, with 2 bases between. This CDR3 contains 11 residues. The CDR3, as DNA: TGTGCCAGCAGTTATCAAGAGACCCAGTACTTC. It codes for CASSYQETQYF.

J is TRBJ2-1 and V is TRBV7-3; 8 nucleotides line up with TRBD2. CDR3 size: 15 residues. Germline V gene lookup returns CDR1 SGHTA and CDR2 FQGTGA. The V and J ends lost 4 bases and 0 bases, in that order; junction bases with no gene match: 2. The CDR3 spells CASSSAGGSYNEQFF. The CDR3 DNA follows: TGTGCCAGCAGCTCGGCGGGGGGCTCCTACAATGAGCAGTTCTTC.

V is TRBV10-3 and J is TRBJ2-5, with 9 bases that match TRBD1. The CDR3 is 15 residues long. Per the germline V gene, CDR1 is ENHRY and CDR2 is SYGVKD. The V gene end was trimmed by 6 bases and the J gene end by 0 bases; junction bases not matched to a gene: 5. The CDR3, as DNA: TGTGCCATCAGGGAGGACAGGGGAGACCAAGAGACCCAGTACTTC. Translating it yields CAIREDRGDQETQYF.

This clonotype was found a few times. The gene calls are TRBV9 and TRBJ2-7; D could derive from TRBD1 or TRBD2 (6 bases each). Germline CDR1 and CDR2: SGDLS and YYNGEE. The CDR3 spans 15 residues. V lost 0 bases, J lost 1 base, and 11 bases lay in between. CDR3 sequence reads: CASSVVRGLSYEQYV. The CDR3 DNA is TGTGCCAGCAGCGTAGTCCGGGGGCTTTCCTACGAGCAGTACGTC.

There are a few counts of this clonotype. V gene TRBV12-3 or TRBV12-4 combines with J gene TRBJ1-5; 10 bases align to TRBD1. The CDR3 is 15 amino acids. The V and J ends lost 6 bases and 5 bases, in that order; junction bases with no gene match: 7. CDR3 residues: CASSSPGQGYQPQHF. For the CDR3, the DNA is TGTGCCAGCAGCTCGCCGGGACAGGGGTATCAGCCCCAGCATTTT.

This clonotype was counted a few times. V gene TRBV4-3 combines with J gene TRBJ2-1, with D unresolved. The V end lost 2 bases, the J end lost 8 bases, and 19 bases lay between the germline ends. Per germline, CDR1 LGHNA and CDR2 YSLEER. The CDR3 is made up of 16 amino acids. The CDR3 loop is CASSQRARDSGYEQFF. CDR3 coding DNA: TGCGCCAGCAGCCAAAGGGCGAGAGATTCCGGTTATGAGCAGTTCTTC.

The chain joins TRBV7-2 to TRBJ2-3; 7 positions match TRBD2. Germline V CDR1 and CDR2: SGHTA, FQGNSA. After removal of 10 bases from V and 0 bases from J, the junction contained 7 bases not matched to a gene. CDR3 length equals 14 residues. The CDR3 spells CATRQRGSTDTQYF. Written as DNA, the CDR3 is TGTGCCACTCGGCAGCGGGGTAGCACAGATACGCAGTATTTT.

The chain has TRBV12-3 or TRBV12-4 and TRBJ1-1; D call uncertain. CDR3 length: 12 amino acids. Trimming took 3 bases from V and 5 from J, leaving 7 bases between them. CDR3 nucleotide sequence: TGTGCCAGCAGTTTTCCTGGGACTGAAGCTTTCTTT. Its translation is CASSFPGTEAFF.

The chain employs TRBV28 and TRBJ1-2; the match to TRBD1 covers 7 bases. Looked up from germline, CDR1 is MDHEN and CDR2 is SYDVKM. V shed 5 bases, J shed 2 bases, and the junction held 5 bases outside the gene matches. The CDR3 is 14 residues long. CDR3 in amino acids: CASSPGGQNYGYTF. The CDR3 nucleotides are TGTGCCAGCAGTCCCGGGGGACAGAACTATGGCTACACCTTC.

The V and J genes are TRBV20-1 and TRBJ1-5; D possibly corresponds to TRBD1 (5 bases). CDR1 and CDR2 from the germline V gene are DFQATT and SNEGSKA (reference sequence). The CDR3 is 14 amino acids. With 3 bases removed from V and 0 bases from J, the gap between germline ends came to 9 bases. The CDR3 spells CSARRGDSNQPQHF. The DNA of the CDR3 is TGCAGTGCTAGGCGGGGGGATAGCAATCAGCCCCAGCATTTT.

This clonotype turned up a few times. V is TRBV2 and J is TRBJ2-5, with 8 bases identical to TRBD1. Germline loops: CDR1 SNHLY, CDR2 FYNNEI. The CDR3 contains 14 residues. The V segment lost 7 bases and the J segment 5 bases; nucleotides outside the gene matches: 9. The CDR3 DNA sequence: TGTGCCAGCAATTCGGACAGGGATGTCGAGACCCAGTACTTC. Amino acid sequence: CASNSDRDVETQYF.

The chain recombines TRBV6-1 with TRBJ2-7; D is uncertain. Looked up from germline, CDR1 is MNHNS and CDR2 is SASEGT. V was shortened by 7 bases and J by 0 bases, with 7 bases between the two germline ends. The CDR3 extends over 12 amino acids. CDR3 protein: CASISGSYEQYF. CDR3 DNA sequence: TGTGCCAGCATATCAGGCTCCTACGAGCAGTACTTC.

The rearrangement joins TRBV15 to TRBJ2-2, with D unclear. V gave up 1 base and J gave up 6 bases, with 18 bases separating them. CDR3 length: 17 residues. Germline lookup yields CDR1 LNHNV and CDR2 YYDKDF (reference sequence). As DNA, the CDR3 is TGTGCCACCAGCAGAGTTCTGGCGAGTTCGGTGCCCGGGGAGCTGTTTTTT. Translation gives CATSRVLASSVPGELFF. Full variable domain (rest looked up from reference TRBV15 and TRBJ2-2): DAMVIQNPRYQVTQFGKPVTLSCSQTLNHNVMYWYQQKSSQAPKLLFHYYDKDFNNEADTPDNFQSRRPNTSFCFLDIRSPGLGDTAMYLCATSRVLASSVPGELFFGEGSRLTVL.

This clonotype has at least ten counts. CDR3 sequence (DNA): TGCGCCAGCAGCTTGCTGGGACTAGCGGGCAACATTCAGTACTTC. It translates to CASSLLGLAGNIQYF. The rearrangement links TRBV5-1 to TRBJ2-4; 12 bases map to TRBD2. Germline CDR1 is SGHRS and CDR2 is YFSETQ. V shed 1 base and J 7 bases; nucleotides not matched to a gene: 3. The CDR3 has 15 amino acids.

The chain employs TRBV5-1 and TRBJ2-1; TRBD2 matches at 10 bases. V shed 4 bases and J 5 bases; nucleotides not matched to a gene: 9. Germline V gives CDR1 SGHRS, CDR2 YFSETQ. This CDR3 has 16 amino acids. CDR3 nucleotides: TGCGCCAGCAGCGATCAGCGGGGGGGGTTCGACAATGAGCAGTTCTTC. This encodes CASSDQRGGFDNEQFF. Full variable domain (remainder filled in from reference TRBV5-1 and TRBJ2-1): KAGVTQTPRYLIKTRGQQVTLSCSPISGHRSVSWYQQTPGQGLQFLFEYFSETQRNKGNFPGRFSGRQFSNSRSEMNVSTLELGDSALYLCASSDQRGGFDNEQFFGPGTRLTVL.

This clonotype was counted at least ten times. The chain links TRBV5-1 to TRBJ2-5; no firm D call. Deletions cut 0 bases from V and 3 bases from J, with 6 bases between. The CDR3 covers 13 residues. CDR1 and CDR2 (germline): SGHRS, YFSETQ. CDR3 bases: TGCGCCAGCAGCTTGGGCTCAGAAGAGACCCAGTACTTC. Its protein is CASSLGSEETQYF.